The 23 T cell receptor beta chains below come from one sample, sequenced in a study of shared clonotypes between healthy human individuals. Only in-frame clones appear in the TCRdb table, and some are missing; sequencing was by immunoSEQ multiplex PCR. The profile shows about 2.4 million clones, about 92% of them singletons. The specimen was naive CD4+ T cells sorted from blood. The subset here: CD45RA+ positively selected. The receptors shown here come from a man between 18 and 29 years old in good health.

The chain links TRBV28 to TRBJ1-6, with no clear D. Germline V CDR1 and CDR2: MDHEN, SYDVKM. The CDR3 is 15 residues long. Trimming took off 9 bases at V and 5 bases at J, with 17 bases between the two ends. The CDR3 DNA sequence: TGTGCCAGTTTCCATTCCGGGGATAATAATTCACCCCTCCACTTT. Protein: CASFHSGDNNSPLHF.

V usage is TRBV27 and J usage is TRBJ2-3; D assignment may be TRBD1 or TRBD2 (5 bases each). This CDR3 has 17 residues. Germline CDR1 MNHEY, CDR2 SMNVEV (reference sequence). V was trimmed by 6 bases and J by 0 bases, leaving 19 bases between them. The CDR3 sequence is CASSPGLGRASTDTQYF. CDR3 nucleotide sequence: TGTGCCAGCAGCCCAGGGTTAGGGCGGGCTAGCACAGATACGCAGTATTTT.

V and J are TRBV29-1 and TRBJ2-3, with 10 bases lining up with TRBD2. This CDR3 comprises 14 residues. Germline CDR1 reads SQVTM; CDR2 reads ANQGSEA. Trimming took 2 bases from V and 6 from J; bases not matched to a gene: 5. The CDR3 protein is CSVEKAGGSDTQYF. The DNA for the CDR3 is TGCAGCGTTGAAAAAGCGGGGGGGTCGGATACGCAGTATTTT.

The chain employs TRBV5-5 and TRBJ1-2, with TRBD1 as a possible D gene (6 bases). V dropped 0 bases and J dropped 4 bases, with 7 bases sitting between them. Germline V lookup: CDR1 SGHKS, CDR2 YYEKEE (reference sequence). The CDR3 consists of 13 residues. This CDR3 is CASSLDRVYGYTF. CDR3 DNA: TGTGCCAGCAGCTTGGACAGGGTCTATGGCTACACCTTC.

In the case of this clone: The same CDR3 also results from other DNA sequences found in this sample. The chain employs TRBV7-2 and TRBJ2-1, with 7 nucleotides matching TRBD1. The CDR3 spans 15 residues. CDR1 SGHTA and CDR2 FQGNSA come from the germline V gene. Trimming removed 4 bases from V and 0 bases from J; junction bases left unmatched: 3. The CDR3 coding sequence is TGTGCCAGCAGCTCCCGGGACAGCTCCTACAATGAGCAGTTCTTC. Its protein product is CASSSRDSSYNEQFF. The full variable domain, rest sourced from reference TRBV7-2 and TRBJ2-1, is GAGVSQSPSNKVTEKGKDVELRCDPISGHTALYWYRQSLGQGLEFLIYFQGNSAPDKSGLPSDRFSAERTGGSVSTLTIQRTQQEDSAVYLCASSSRDSSYNEQFFGPGTRLTVL.

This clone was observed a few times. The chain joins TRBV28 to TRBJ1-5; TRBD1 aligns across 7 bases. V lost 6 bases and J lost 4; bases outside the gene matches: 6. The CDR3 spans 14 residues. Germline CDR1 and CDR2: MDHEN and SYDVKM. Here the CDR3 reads CASSTGQPNQPQHF. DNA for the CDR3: TGTGCCAGCAGCACGGGACAGCCAAATCAGCCCCAGCATTTT. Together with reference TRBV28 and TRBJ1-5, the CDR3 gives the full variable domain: DVKVTQSSRYLVKRTGEKVFLECVQDMDHENMFWYRQDPGLGLRLIYFSYDVKMKEKGDIPEGYSVSREKKERFSLILESASTNQTSMYLCASSTGQPNQPQHFGDGTRLSIL.

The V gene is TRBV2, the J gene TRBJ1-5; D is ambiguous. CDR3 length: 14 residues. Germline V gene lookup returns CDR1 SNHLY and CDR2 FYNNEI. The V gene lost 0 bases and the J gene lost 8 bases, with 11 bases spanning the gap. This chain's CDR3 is CASSEAEGGKPQHF. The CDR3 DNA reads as TGTGCCAGCAGTGAAGCGGAGGGAGGGAAGCCCCAGCATTTT.

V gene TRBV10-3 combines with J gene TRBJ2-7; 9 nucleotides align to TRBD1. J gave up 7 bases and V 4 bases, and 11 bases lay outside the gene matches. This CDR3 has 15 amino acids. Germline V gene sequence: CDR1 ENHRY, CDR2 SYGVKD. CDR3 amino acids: CAISALQGASGEQYF. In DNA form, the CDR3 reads TGTGCCATCAGTGCCTTACAGGGGGCAAGTGGGGAGCAGTACTTC.

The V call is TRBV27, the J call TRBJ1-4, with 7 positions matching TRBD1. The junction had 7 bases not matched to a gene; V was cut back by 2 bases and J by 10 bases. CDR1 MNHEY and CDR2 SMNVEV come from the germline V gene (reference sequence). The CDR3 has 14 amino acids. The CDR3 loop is CASSLTPQGGKLFF. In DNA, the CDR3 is TGTGCCAGCAGTTTAACCCCGCAGGGGGGAAAACTGTTTTTT.

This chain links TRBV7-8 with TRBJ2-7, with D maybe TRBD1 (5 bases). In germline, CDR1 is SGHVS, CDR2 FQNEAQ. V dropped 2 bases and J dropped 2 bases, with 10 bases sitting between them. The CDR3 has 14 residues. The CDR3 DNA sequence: TGTGCCAGCAGCTTAACACCGACAGCCTACGAGCAGTACTTC. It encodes CASSLTPTAYEQYF.

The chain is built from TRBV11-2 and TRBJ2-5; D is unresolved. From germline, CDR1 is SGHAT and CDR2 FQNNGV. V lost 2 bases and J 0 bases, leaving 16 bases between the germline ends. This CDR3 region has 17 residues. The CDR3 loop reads CASSLRGLPRYQETQYF. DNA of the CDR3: TGTGCCAGCAGCTTACGCGGCCTACCTAGGTACCAAGAGACCCAGTACTTC.

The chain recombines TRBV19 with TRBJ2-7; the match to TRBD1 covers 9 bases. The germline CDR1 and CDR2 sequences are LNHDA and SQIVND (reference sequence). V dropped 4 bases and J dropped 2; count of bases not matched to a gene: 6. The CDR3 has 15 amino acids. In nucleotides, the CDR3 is TGTGCCAGTAGTAAGGGGGACAGGGCGACCTACGAGCAGTACTTC. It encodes CASSKGDRATYEQYF.

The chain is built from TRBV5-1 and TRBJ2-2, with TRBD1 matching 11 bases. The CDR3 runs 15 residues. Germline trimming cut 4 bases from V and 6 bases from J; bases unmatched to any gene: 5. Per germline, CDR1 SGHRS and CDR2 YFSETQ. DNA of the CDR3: TGCGCCAGCAGCCCGGACAGGGGGCGTGCCGGGGAGCTGTTTTTT. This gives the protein CASSPDRGRAGELFF.

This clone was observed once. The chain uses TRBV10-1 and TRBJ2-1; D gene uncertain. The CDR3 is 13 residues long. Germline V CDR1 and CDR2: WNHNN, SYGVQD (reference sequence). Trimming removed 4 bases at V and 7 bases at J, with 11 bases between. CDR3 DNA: TGCGCCAGCAGTGTAGACGGCCTGAATGAGCAGTTCTTC. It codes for CASSVDGLNEQFF.

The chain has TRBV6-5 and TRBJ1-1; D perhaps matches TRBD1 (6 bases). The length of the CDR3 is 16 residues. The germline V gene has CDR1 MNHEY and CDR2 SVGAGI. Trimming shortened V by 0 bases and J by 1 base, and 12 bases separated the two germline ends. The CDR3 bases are TGTGCCAGCAGTTACTCAAGGGGGGGATCGAACACTGAAGCTTTCTTT. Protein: CASSYSRGGSNTEAFF.

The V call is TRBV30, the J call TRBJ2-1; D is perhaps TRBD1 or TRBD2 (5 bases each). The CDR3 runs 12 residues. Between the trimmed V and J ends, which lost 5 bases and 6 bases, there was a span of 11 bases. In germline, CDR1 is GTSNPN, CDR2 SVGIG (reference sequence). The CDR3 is CAWAPGGNEQFF. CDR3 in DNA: TGTGCCTGGGCCCCTGGGGGCAATGAGCAGTTCTTC.

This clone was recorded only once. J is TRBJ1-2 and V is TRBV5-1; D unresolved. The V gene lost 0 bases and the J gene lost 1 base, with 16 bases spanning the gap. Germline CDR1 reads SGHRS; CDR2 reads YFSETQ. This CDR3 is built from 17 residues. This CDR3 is CASSLESASAFNYGYTF. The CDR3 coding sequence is TGCGCCAGCAGCTTGGAATCGGCCAGCGCGTTTAACTATGGCTACACCTTC.

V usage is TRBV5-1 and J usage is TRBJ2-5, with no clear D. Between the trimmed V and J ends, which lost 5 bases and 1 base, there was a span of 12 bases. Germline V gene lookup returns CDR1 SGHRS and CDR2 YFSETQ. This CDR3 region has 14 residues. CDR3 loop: CASRDEKGQETQYF. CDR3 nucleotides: TGCGCCAGCAGGGATGAAAAGGGCCAAGAGACCCAGTACTTC.

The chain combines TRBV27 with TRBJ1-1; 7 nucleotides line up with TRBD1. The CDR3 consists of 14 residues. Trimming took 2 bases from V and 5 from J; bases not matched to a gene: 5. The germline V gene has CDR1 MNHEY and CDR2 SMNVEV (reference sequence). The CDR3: CASSLRQGRTEAFF. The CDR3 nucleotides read TGTGCCAGCAGTTTAAGACAGGGTAGGACTGAAGCTTTCTTT.

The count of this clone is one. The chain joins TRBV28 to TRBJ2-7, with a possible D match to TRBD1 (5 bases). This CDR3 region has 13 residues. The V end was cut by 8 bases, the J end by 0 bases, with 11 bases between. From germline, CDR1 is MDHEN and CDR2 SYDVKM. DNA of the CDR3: TGTGCCAGCTTGGACAATCCCTCCTACGAGCAGTACTTC. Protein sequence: CASLDNPSYEQYF.

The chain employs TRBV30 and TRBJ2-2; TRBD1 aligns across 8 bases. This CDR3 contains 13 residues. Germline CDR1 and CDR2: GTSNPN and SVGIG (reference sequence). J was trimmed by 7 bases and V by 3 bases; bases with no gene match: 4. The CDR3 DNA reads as TGTGCCTGGAGGCAGGGGGCGTACGGGGAGCTGTTTTTT. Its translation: CAWRQGAYGELFF. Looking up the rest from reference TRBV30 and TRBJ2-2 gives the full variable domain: SQTIHQWPATLVQPVGSPLSLECTVEGTSNPNLYWYRQAAGRGLQLLFYSVGIGQISSEVPQNLSASRPQDRQFILSSKKLLLSDSGFYLCAWRQGAYGELFFGEGSRLTVL.

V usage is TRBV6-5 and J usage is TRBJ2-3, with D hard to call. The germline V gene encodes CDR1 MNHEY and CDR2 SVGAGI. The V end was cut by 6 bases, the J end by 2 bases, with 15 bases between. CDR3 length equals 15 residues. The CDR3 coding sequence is TGTGCCAGCAGCCCCCGTGGGCTCCACACAGATACGCAGTATTTT. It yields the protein CASSPRGLHTDTQYF.

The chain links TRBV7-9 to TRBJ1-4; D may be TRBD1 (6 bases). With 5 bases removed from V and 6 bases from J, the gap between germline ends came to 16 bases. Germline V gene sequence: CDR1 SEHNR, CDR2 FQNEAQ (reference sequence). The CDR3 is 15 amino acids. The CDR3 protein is CASSLGGSADEKLFF. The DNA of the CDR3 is TGTGCCAGCAGCCTAGGGGGTTCAGCGGATGAAAAACTGTTTTTT.